This T cell receptor beta chain came from a study of blood T cell repertoires in COVID-19. Study details: Material from acute and convalescent COVID-19 was sourced from the United States, Italy and Spain.

The CDR3 totals 18 residues. V lost 1 base and J lost 6; bases outside the gene matches: 13. CDR1 is SEHNR, CDR2 FQNEAQ, per germline (reference sequence). Assay used: immunoSEQ multiplex PCR; TCRdb lists only in-frame clones, some missing. The repertoire has 200,000 or so clones, roughly 84% of them found once; the top ten carry roughly 6.9%. The sample holds a few counts of this clone. The study recruited people aged roughly 18 to 100 years across some 23 US areas. Sample: PBMCs or T cells enriched from blood (not recorded which). The gene calls are TRBV7-9 and TRBJ2-2, with 8 bases matching TRBD2. The receptor was derived from a man aged 35 to 55 who had recovered from COVID-19. The CDR3 loop reads CASSLESLAGYKAGELFF. CDR3 nucleotides: TGTGCCAGCAGCTTAGAGTCCCTAGCGGGTTATAAAGCCGGGGAGCTGTTTTTT.